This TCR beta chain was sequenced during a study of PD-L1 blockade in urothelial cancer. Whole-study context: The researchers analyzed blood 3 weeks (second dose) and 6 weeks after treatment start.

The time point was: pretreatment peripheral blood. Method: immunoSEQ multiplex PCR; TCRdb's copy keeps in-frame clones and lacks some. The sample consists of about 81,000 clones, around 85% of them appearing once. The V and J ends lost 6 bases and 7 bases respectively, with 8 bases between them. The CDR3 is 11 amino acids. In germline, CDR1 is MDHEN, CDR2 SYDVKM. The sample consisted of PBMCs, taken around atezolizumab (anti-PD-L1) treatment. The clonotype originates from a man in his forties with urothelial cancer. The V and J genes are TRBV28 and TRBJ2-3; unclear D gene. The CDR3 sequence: CASSFVNTQYF. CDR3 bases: TGTGCCAGCAGCTTTGTAAATACGCAGTATTTT.